The present T cell receptor beta chain was sequenced within a study of regulatory T cells in long-lasting Graves disease. This clonotype was seen many times. The time point is: persistent/refractory GD, antithyroid drugs over 5 years with positive TRAb. There was RNA extracted from PBMCs, and the TCR library was made from it. With iRepertoire HTBI primers and Arm-PCR of CDR3 regions, TCR beta libraries were built. TCRdb called the multiplex PCR reads again in MiXCR, with one record for every CDR3 protein. The sample includes some 420,000 distinct CDR3 sequences, roughly 23% of them seen just once. The germline gives CDR1 MNHEY, CDR2 SVGEGT. Trimming took 4 bases from V and 5 from J; bases not matched to a gene: 6. CDR3 length: 14 amino acids.

The sequencing used peripheral blood mononuclear cells (PBMCs), collected when the disease was refractory, from a patient treated with antithyroid drugs. The source is a female donor with Graves disease. The rearrangement joins TRBV6-2 or TRBV6-3 to TRBJ2-5; 8 bases fit TRBD2. The CDR3 loop reads CASSFGGAQETQYF. In nucleotides, the CDR3 is TGTGCCAGCAGTTTCGGGGGGGCCCAGGAGACCCAGTACTTC.